One T cell receptor (beta chain) is described in this entry. This clonotype was recorded many times. No cognate antigen has been identified for it. The record has no base qualities; no much larger clone is one base away. CDR1 and CDR2 are read off the germline V gene (reference sequence) as GTSNPN and SVGIG. The V and J ends are trimmed by 4 bases and 2 bases, leaving 9 bases between them. From its cysteine to its phenylalanine, the CDR3 spans 12 amino acids. CDR3 DNA only is kept here, 36 bases in frame from base 1. For repertoire sequencing, the TCR beta CDR3 regions were amplified from RNA transcripts. HTBI primers and the Qiagen OneStep RT-PCR kit were used in a first-round RT-PCR, which was followed by a second-round multiplex PCR, size selection and purification. Libraries were sequenced paired-end with 100 bp reads on an Illumina HiSeq2000. The original pipeline was this. SOAPnuke was used to process the reads, throwing out any read that had adapters, had uncalled bases, had a mean Phred below 15, or lacked an exact constant-primer or identifier match. COPE v1.2.5 was used to merge high-quality paired reads. Unique nucleotide sequences were defined as clonotypes and aligned to IMGT TRB V, D and J references using MiTCR v1.1. The analysis was limited to V-J combinations with a frequency above 0.0001, which together covered 98% to 99.2% of repertoires. For each V-J combination, a TCR clonal expansion and chaos score was defined as the ratio of F50 clonal expansion to chaos observed in the TCRdist matrix. Features were reduced by Welch's t-statistics and random forest to approximately 13 V-J combinations, which fed a naive Bayes classifier. The Morisita-Horn index was used to measure how similar the thyroid and blood repertoires were. TCRdb itself trimmed the public reads at Q25 with fastp, ran MiXCR and retained productive beta chains. Rows with one shared CDR3 protein collapse into an entry with the most common genes and DNA. The V and J calls were determined by TCRdb, not by the authors. The sample includes almost 400,000 distinct CDR3 sequences, with 18% observed a single time. Of the sample, roughly 1.5% falls within the top ten clones.

This specimen belongs to a study of Graves' ophthalmopathy and Graves' hyperthyroidism (dated by TCRdb to 2016 to 2019). With respect to the entire study: Peripheral blood was collected at initial diagnosis, before any treatment. The study used signatures of the TCR beta repertoire to tell Graves' ophthalmopathy apart from Graves' hyperthyroidism and to predict which patients would progress to ophthalmopathy. In total, 135 blood samples were TCR-sequenced: fewer than 50 ophthalmopathy, some 80 hyperthyroidism and around 17 hyperthyroidism-to-ophthalmopathy patients. A discovery set of about a hundred patients (about 45 ophthalmopathy, approximately 58 stable hyperthyroidism) was enrolled to explore V-J signatures distinguishing ophthalmopathy from hyperthyroidism. An independent validation cohort was composed of around 19 hyperthyroidism patients and roughly 16 patients who later progressed from hyperthyroidism to ophthalmopathy. In a handful of hyperthyroidism patients, the T-cell repertoire of thyroid tissue was compared with the T-cell repertoire of blood. Once sampling was done, hyperthyroidism patients were given methimazole at a starting dose of 30 mg daily, while ophthalmopathy patients were given high-dose intravenous methylprednisolone. The approximately 100 discovery patients were randomly split 7:3 into training and test sets.

Study-wide findings and limitations: Among expanded thyroid clonotypes with frequency above 0.001, most also showed up in blood, which suggests that blood repertoires may reflect the thyroid immune response. Sample size was not statistically predetermined, and group allocation was not concealed from the investigators. In validation, the model predicted ophthalmopathy progression with about 70% sensitivity and 72.22% specificity; about a dozen predicted patients were CT-confirmed with GO in a median of approximately 6.5 months. Ophthalmopathy was separated from stable hyperthyroidism by the 13-signature model with about 89% sensitivity and approximately 84% specificity in cross-validation and with 80%/75% in the test set.

Ophthalmopathy patients were characterized by moderately to severely active disease, a Clinical Activity Score of at least 3, a NOSPECS grade of at least 4, and a disease duration under 3 months. Patients were excluded if they had other autoimmune diseases, uncontrolled infections, pregnancy or lactation. Diagnosis was based on clinical symptoms, serum thyroxine, TRAb, thyroid ultrasound and orbital computed tomography. Using Ficoll-Paque density gradient centrifugation, PBMCs were isolated from about 9.4 ml of fresh peripheral blood. Total RNA was extracted with Trizol reagent and quality-checked on an Agilent 2100 Bioanalyzer.

This receptor was obtained from a woman younger than 30 with Graves' ophthalmopathy. Donor details come from another sample of the same person, matched by shared clones. The chain is encoded by TRBV30 joined to TRBJ2-7; no D gene is confidently identified. The sequenced sample was peripheral blood. The CDR3: CAWTKGPYEQYF. DNA sequence: TGTGCCTGGACTAAGGGTCCCTACGAGCAGTACTTC.